The sequence of this TCR beta chain was determined in a study of blood T cell repertoires in COVID-19. Study summary: The United States, Italy and Spain supplied acute and convalescent COVID-19 samples.

Per germline, CDR1 MNHEY and CDR2 SVGAGI. This CDR3 comprises 14 residues. V lost 5 bases and J lost 3; bases outside the gene matches: 5. Sequencing was performed with immunoSEQ multiplex PCR; in TCRdb, only in-frame clones are kept and a portion is missing. The data contain around 100,000 clones, about 90% of them singletons. The V call is TRBV6-5, the J call TRBJ1-2; 8 nucleotides match TRBD1. Sequenced sample: peripheral blood. The TCR comes from a young man in a cohort sampled during active COVID-19. CDR3: CASSQRTGYYGYTF. The CDR3 DNA follows: TGTGCCAGCAGTCAACGGACAGGGTACTATGGCTACACCTTC.